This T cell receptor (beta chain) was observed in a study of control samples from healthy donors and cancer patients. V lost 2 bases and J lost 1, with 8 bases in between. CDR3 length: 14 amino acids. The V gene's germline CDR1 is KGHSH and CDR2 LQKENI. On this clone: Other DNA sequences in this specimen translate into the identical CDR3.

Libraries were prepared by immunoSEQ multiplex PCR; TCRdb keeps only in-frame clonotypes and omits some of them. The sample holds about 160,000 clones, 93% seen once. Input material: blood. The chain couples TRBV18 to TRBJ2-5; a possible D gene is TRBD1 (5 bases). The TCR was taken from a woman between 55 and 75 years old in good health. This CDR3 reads CASSPGAGQETQYF. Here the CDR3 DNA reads TGTGCCAGCTCACCAGGGGCCGGCCAAGAGACCCAGTACTTC. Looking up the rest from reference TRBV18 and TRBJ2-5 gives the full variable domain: NAGVMQNPRHLVRRRGQEARLRCSPMKGHSHVYWYRQLPEEGLKFMVYLQKENIIDESGMPKERFSAEFPKEGPSILRIQQVVRGDSAAYFCASSPGAGQETQYFGPGTRLLVL.